The source of this T cell receptor (beta chain) is a study of T cell responses to AZD1222 COVID-19 vaccine (dated by TCRdb to about 2021). At the level of the whole study: A total of 233 trial participants underwent TCR sequencing, of whom about 210 had received two doses of AZD1222 and approximately 25 had received two doses of the MenACWY control vaccine. Trial participants were enrolled by age into subgroups of 18-55, 56-69 and 70-plus years, and around 150, 28 and 57 TCR-sequenced participants, respectively, were included in these subgroups.

As for this clone: The antigen it binds to is not known. Within one base of it there is no much larger clone, and no base qualities were kept.

Study-level results and caveats: Epitopes outside the regions mutated in the B.1.351 and B.1.1.7 variants were reportedly recognized by nearly half of the unique spike-specific TCRs. Because no day 14 peak-response samples were available, repertoires were characterized only after the peak T cell response. Participants were mostly white British and included more females than males, and it was suggested by the authors that clonal diversity may have been underestimated. The vaccine-associated CD4 TCRs covered the entire spike protein, and the dominant responses fell in regions 160-218 and 743-854. The 56-69-year group was small, and its depth increase did not reach significance, likely because of low power. After two AZD1222 doses, both the breadth and the depth of spike-specific TCRs were significantly higher than at day 0 and than in MenACWY recipients. Conclusions about previously exposed vaccinees were limited because only a handful of AZD1222 recipients were SARS-CoV-2 seropositive at baseline.

The cysteine opens and the phenylalanine closes a CDR3 of 13 amino acids. Only CDR3 DNA remains: 39 bases, in frame from the first base. V is cut by 0 bases and J by 7 bases, and the space between the germline ends is 8 bases. The germline V gene yields SGDLS for CDR1 and YYNGEE for CDR2. The CDR3 regions of human TCRbeta chains were analyzed by immunosequencing. The paper's data handling went like this. TCRs in the repertoires were matched against a reference library of SARS-CoV-2-specific TCRs that had been generated with the MIRA antigen-specificity platform. Breadth was defined as the fraction of unique TCRs that were SARS-CoV-2-associated, and depth was defined as the fraction of total T cells that were SARS-CoV-2-associated. Each spike-specific TCR was assigned to its reactive spike region and to a CD4 or CD8 class using the MIRA data. Log10-transformed breadth and depth values were compared by one-way ANOVA with Sidak's multiple comparisons tests. The clones in this table, taken by TCRdb from immuneACCESS, are in-frame only. Not every clone is retained; where verified, under half of the shortfall comes from an unresolved V gene, and the cause of the rest is unknown. D and trimming come from the DNA, and the V and J calls and clone size come from that table. The sample profile shows about 51,000 clones; 85% to 90% of them were found once. The ten largest clones add up to more than 0.95% of the sample.

The time point label corresponds to: about 28 days (+/-7) after the second vaccine dose. AZD1222 recipients given second doses at about 4 weeks or at about 12 weeks were pooled, since spike-specific TCR depth and breadth were not found to differ between the two schedules. The vaccinee samples were drawn from two UK trials, COV001 and COV002, one of which was a single-blind randomized controlled phase 2/3 trial testing AZD1222 (ChAdOx1 nCoV-19) in healthy adults. For TCRbeta chain sequencing, PBMC samples were collected from trial participants at day 0 and at day 28 after the second dose. The receptor chain draws on TRBV9 and TRBJ1-3, with a tentative D gene TRBD1 over 5 matching bases. This clonotype was sampled from an adult who received the AZD1222 COVID-19 vaccine. Sequenced material: peripheral blood, taken 28 days after the second AZD1222 dose. The CDR3 reads as follows: CASSVGEGNTIYF. In nucleotide form, the sequence is TGTGCCAGCAGCGTAGGGGAGGGGAACACCATATATTTT.